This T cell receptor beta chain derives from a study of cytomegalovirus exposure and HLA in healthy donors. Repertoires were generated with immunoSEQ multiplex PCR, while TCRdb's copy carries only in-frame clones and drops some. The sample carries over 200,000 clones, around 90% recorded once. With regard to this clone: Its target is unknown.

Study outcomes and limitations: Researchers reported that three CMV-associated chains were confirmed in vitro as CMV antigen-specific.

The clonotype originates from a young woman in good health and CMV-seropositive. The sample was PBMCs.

The CDR3 protein is CASSGKNYDEQYF. The CDR3 DNA is TGCGCCAGCAGTGGCAAGAACTACGACGAGCAGTACTTC. The chain employs TRBV10-1 and TRBJ2-7; D unclear. V was shortened by 4 bases and J by 5 bases, with 12 bases between the two germline ends. Germline assignment: CDR1 WNHNN and CDR2 SYGVQD (reference sequence). The CDR3 consists of 13 residues.